The 16 T cell receptor beta chains reported below all come from one sample, sequenced in a study of T cell clones after liver transplantation. The repertoire was sequenced with immunoSEQ multiplex PCR; TCRdb's copy has only in-frame clones and lacks some. The sample lists 50,000 or so clones, over 65% occurring once. The sequences come from CD4+ T cells from blood, collected about 56 months after liver transplant. Receptors originate from a human patient who received a liver transplant. The T cells may partly be graft donor cells.

The J gene is TRBJ2-1, the V gene TRBV4-1, with TRBD1 matching 8 bases. The CDR3 has 16 amino acids. Looked up from germline, CDR1 is MGHRA and CDR2 is YSYEKL. The V segment lost 1 base and the J segment 8 bases; nucleotides outside the gene matches: 10. CDR3 region: CASSQVWYRGSDEQFF. CDR3 bases: TGCGCCAGCAGCCAAGTATGGTACAGGGGGTCGGATGAGCAGTTCTTC.

This clone was detected once. This rearrangement joins TRBV6-5 to TRBJ1-1; D is possibly TRBD1 (6 bases). The V end was cut by 5 bases, the J end by 7 bases, with 11 bases between. CDR1 MNHEY and CDR2 SVGAGI come from the germline V gene. The length of the CDR3 is 12 residues. This chain's CDR3 is CASSGQRNEAFF. DNA of the CDR3: TGTGCCAGCAGTGGACAGAGAAATGAAGCTTTCTTT.

Points on this clone: One junction end disagrees with the germline gene, perhaps due to a read error. The V gene is TRBV7-7, the J gene TRBJ1-1, with 8 bases identical to TRBD1. The germline CDR1 and CDR2 sequences are SSHAT and FNYEAQ (reference sequence). This CDR3 contains 12 residues. The CDR3 reads CASSQAGGQAFF. The CDR3 DNA sequence: TGTGCTAGCAGTCAGGCAGGGGGCCAGGCTTTCTTT. Looking up the rest from reference TRBV7-7 and TRBJ1-1 gives the full variable domain: GAGVSQSPRYKVTKRGQDVTLRCDPISSHATLYWYQQALGQGPEFLTYFNYEAQPDKSGLPSDRFSAERPEGSISTLTIQRTEQRDSAMYRCASSQAGGQAFFGQGTRLTVV.

This chain uses TRBV7-2 with TRBJ2-5; D is perhaps TRBD1 or TRBD2 (5 bases each). Germline CDR1 is SGHTA and CDR2 is FQGNSA. The CDR3 runs 14 residues. V was clipped by 5 bases and J by 4 bases, with 14 bases between them. CDR3 DNA: TGTGCCAGCAGCCCCTCTGTCGGGGCAGAGACCCAGTACTTC. Translating it yields CASSPSVGAETQYF.

This CDR3 is CASSEGLATDTQYF. CDR3 in DNA: TGTGCCAGCAGTGAAGGGTTAGCAACAGATACGCAGTATTTT. The chain is built from TRBV6-1 and TRBJ2-3; D not resolved. V lost 1 base, J lost 3 bases, and 8 bases lay in between. The CDR3 totals 14 residues. Germline V gene data show CDR1 as MNHNS and CDR2 as SASEGT.

This clone has only a few counts. This chain links TRBV4-1 with TRBJ2-7; 7 bases map to TRBD1. In germline, CDR1 is MGHRA, CDR2 YSYEKL. V shed 2 bases and J 2 bases; nucleotides not matched to a gene: 9. The CDR3 spans 16 residues. For the CDR3, the DNA is TGCGCCAGCAGCCAACCCGGTCGGGACAGCGCCTACGAGCAGTACTTC. This gives the protein CASSQPGRDSAYEQYF.

The chain is built from TRBV29-1 and TRBJ1-1; 8 nucleotides agree with TRBD1. The CDR3 runs to 14 residues. Trimming cost V 3 bases and J 4 bases; bases outside gene matches: 7. CDR1 is SQVTM, CDR2 ANQGSEA, per germline. The CDR3 is CSVDLSTGATEAFF. Written as DNA, the CDR3 is TGCAGCGTTGATCTTTCGACAGGGGCCACTGAAGCTTTCTTT. Looking up the rest from reference TRBV29-1 and TRBJ1-1 gives the full variable domain: SAVISQKPSRDICQRGTSLTIQCQVDSQVTMMFWYRQQPGQSLTLIATANQGSEATYESGFVIDKFPISRPNLTFSTLTVSNMSPEDSSIYLCSVDLSTGATEAFFGQGTRLTVV.

This sequence joins TRBV23-1 and TRBJ1-4; D is unclear. TRBV23-1 is identified as an open reading frame with a role that is uncertain. This CDR3 region has 12 residues. The V end lost 4 bases, the J end lost 8 bases, and 8 bases lay between the germline ends. CDR3 region: CASSRTGEKLFF. In DNA, the CDR3 is TGCGCCAGCAGTCGGACGGGGGAAAAACTGTTTTTT.

The genes are TRBV28 and TRBJ1-1, with unresolved D. There are 10 residues in the CDR3. Trimming left V 6 bases short and J 7 bases short, with 6 bases between. Germline CDR1 reads MDHEN; CDR2 reads SYDVKM. CDR3 DNA: TGTGCCAGCAGCGGGTTTGAAGCTTTCTTT. It specifies CASSGFEAFF.

This clone was found a few times. V is TRBV30 and J is TRBJ2-1; D not certain. The CDR3 totals 13 residues. CDR1 and CDR2 (germline): GTSNPN, SVGIG (reference sequence). Between the trimmed V and J ends, which lost 4 bases and 3 bases, there was a span of 10 bases. The CDR3 here is CAWMKMRYNEQFF. In nucleotides, the CDR3 is TGTGCCTGGATGAAGATGCGCTACAATGAGCAGTTCTTC.

V is TRBV19 and J is TRBJ1-1, with D perhaps TRBD1 (5 bases). Trimming cost V 7 bases and J 2 bases, with 14 bases left between them. This CDR3 comprises 14 residues. Germline V lookup: CDR1 LNHDA, CDR2 SQIVND (reference sequence). CDR3 protein: CASKRQGPNTEAFF. The CDR3 DNA follows: TGTGCCAGTAAACGTCAGGGACCTAACACTGAAGCTTTCTTT.

This chain joins TRBV19 and TRBJ2-1, with 10 bases that match TRBD1. CDR1 LNHDA and CDR2 SQIVND come from the germline V gene (reference sequence). The length of the CDR3 is 15 residues. V was pared by 5 bases and J by 2 bases, with 3 bases of the junction left unmatched. CDR3 sequence (DNA): TGTGCCAGTAGTGCCGGGACAGGGGCCTACAATGAGCAGTTCTTC. Protein sequence: CASSAGTGAYNEQFF.

The chain employs TRBV29-1 and TRBJ2-7; no definite D call. The germline gives CDR1 SQVTM, CDR2 ANQGSEA. The V and J ends lost 0 bases and 4 bases respectively, with 4 bases between them. The CDR3 totals 11 residues. The CDR3 DNA reads TGCAGCGTTGAAGACATATACGAGCAGTACTTC. Translating it yields CSVEDIYEQYF.

This clone has a handful of counts. The genes are TRBV19 and TRBJ2-5, with D possibly matching TRBD1 (6 bases). CDR1 and CDR2 from the germline V gene are LNHDA and SQIVND (reference sequence). The V end was cut by 1 base, the J end by 2 bases, with 11 bases between. The CDR3 contains 15 residues. The CDR3 DNA reads TGTGCCAGTAGTATAGGACGGGACAATCAAGAGACCCAGTACTTC. The encoded protein is CASSIGRDNQETQYF.

This chain links TRBV5-4 with TRBJ1-2; 7 nucleotides agree with TRBD1. The V segment lost 3 bases and the J segment 2 bases; nucleotides outside the gene matches: 7. The CDR3 consists of 15 residues. The germline V gene has CDR1 SGHNT and CDR2 YYREEE (reference sequence). The CDR3 DNA reads TGTGCCAGCAGCTCCTGGAACAGGGGAAACTATGGCTACACCTTC. This encodes CASSSWNRGNYGYTF.

The genes are TRBV7-9 and TRBJ2-3; 10 positions agree with TRBD2. Germline V gene data show CDR1 as SEHNR and CDR2 as FQNEAQ (reference sequence). J was trimmed by 2 bases and V by 3 bases; bases with no gene match: 5. This CDR3 is built from 16 residues. The CDR3 sequence is CASSLYLAGDTDTQYF. As DNA, the CDR3 is TGTGCCAGCAGCTTGTACCTAGCGGGAGACACAGATACGCAGTATTTT.